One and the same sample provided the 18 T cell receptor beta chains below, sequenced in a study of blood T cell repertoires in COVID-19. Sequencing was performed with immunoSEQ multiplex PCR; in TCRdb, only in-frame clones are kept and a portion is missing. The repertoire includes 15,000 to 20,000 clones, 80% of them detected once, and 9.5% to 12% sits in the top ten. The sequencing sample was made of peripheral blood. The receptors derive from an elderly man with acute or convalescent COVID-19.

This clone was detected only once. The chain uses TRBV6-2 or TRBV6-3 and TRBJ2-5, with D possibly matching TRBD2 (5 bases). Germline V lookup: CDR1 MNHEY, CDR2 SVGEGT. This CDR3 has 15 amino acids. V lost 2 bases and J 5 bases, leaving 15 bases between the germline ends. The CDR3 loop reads CASSYPGGGGETQYF. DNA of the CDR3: TGTGCCAGCAGTTACCCTGGAGGTGGCGGGGAGACCCAGTACTTC.

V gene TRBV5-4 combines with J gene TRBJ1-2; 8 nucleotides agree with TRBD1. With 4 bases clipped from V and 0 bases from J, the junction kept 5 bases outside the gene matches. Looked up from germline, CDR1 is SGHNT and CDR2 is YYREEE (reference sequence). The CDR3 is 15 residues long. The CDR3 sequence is CASSEGQVANYGYTF. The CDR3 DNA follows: TGTGCCAGCAGCGAGGGACAGGTTGCTAACTATGGCTACACCTTC. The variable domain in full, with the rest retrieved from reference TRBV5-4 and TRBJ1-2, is ETGVTQSPTHLIKTRGQQVTLRCSSQSGHNTVSWYQQALGQGPQFIFQYYREEENGRGNFPPRFSGLQFPNYSSELNVNALELDDSALYLCASSEGQVANYGYTFGSGTRLTVV.

For the CDR3, the DNA is TGCGCCAGCAGCCTTACACAGGGGGCTCAGCCCCAGCATTTT. It codes for CASSLTQGAQPQHF. V is TRBV4-3 and J is TRBJ1-5, with TRBD1 matching 9 bases. From germline, CDR1 is LGHNA and CDR2 YSLEER. There are 14 residues in the CDR3. V lost 4 bases and J lost 6; bases outside the gene matches: 4.

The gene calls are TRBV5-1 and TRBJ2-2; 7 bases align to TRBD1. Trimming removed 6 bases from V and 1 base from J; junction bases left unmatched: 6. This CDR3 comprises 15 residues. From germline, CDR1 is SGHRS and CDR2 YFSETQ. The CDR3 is CASTDRVGNTGELFF. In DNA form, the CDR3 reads TGCGCCAGCACAGACAGGGTCGGGAACACCGGGGAGCTGTTTTTT. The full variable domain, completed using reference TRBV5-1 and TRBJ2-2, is KAGVTQTPRYLIKTRGQQVTLSCSPISGHRSVSWYQQTPGQGLQFLFEYFSETQRNKGNFPGRFSGRQFSNSRSEMNVSTLELGDSALYLCASTDRVGNTGELFFGEGSRLTVL.

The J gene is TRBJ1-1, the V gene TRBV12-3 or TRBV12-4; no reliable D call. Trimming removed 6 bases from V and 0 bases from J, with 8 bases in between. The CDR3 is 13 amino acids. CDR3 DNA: TGTGCCAGCAGAACTAGTTTGAACACTGAAGCTTTCTTT. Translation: CASRTSLNTEAFF.

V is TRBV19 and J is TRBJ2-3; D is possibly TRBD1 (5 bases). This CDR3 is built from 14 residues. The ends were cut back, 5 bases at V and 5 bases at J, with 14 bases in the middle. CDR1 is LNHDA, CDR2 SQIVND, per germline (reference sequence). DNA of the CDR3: TGTGCCAGTAGTCGGGCAGGGAAGGGAGATACGCAGTATTTT. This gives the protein CASSRAGKGDTQYF.

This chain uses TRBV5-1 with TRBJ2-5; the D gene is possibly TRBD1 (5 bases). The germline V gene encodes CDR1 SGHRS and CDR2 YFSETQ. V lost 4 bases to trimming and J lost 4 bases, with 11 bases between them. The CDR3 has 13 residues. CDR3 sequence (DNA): TGCGCCAGCAGCCTCGCAGGGCCAGAGACCCAGTACTTC. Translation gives CASSLAGPETQYF.

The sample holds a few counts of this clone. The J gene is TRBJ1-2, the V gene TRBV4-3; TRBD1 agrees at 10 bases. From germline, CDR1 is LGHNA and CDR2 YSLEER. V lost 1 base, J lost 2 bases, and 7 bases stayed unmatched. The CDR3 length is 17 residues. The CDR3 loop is CASSQGIRDRGNYGYTF. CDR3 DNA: TGCGCCAGCAGCCAAGGTATTCGGGACAGGGGCAACTATGGCTACACCTTC.

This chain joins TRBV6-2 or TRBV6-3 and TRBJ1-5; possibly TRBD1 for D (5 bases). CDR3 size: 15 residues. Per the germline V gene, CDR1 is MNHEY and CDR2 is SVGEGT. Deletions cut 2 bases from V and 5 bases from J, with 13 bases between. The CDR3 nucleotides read TGTGCCAGCAGTTACGACTCGCAGGGTTATCAGCCCCAGCATTTT. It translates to CASSYDSQGYQPQHF.

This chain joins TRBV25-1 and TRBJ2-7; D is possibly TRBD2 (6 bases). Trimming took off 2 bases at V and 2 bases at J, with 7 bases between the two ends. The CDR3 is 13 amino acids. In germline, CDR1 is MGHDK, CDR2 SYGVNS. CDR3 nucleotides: TGTGCCAGCAGTGAAGGAGGGGCCTACGAGCAGTACTTC. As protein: CASSEGGAYEQYF.

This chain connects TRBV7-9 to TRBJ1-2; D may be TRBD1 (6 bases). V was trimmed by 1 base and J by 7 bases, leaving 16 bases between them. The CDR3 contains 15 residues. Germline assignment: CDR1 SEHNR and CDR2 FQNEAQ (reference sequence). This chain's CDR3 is CASSLDVTGLRGYTF. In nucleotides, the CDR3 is TGTGCCAGCAGCTTAGACGTAACAGGGCTACGTGGCTACACCTTC.

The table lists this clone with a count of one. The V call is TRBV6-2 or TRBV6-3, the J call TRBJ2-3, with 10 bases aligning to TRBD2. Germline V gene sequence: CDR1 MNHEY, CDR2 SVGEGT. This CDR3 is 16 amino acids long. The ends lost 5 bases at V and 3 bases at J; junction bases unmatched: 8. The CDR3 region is CASSKAGGLRTDTQYF. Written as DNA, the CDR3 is TGTGCCAGCAGTAAAGCGGGGGGGCTTCGGACAGATACGCAGTATTTT.

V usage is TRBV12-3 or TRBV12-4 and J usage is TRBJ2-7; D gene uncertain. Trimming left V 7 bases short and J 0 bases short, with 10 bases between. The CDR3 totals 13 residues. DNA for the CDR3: TGTGCCAGCACCCTAGGTAGCTCCTACGAGCAGTACTTC. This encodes CASTLGSSYEQYF.

This CDR3 reads CASSPQGRYEQFF. The DNA for the CDR3 is TGTGCCAGCTCACCACAAGGGAGGTATGAGCAGTTCTTC. The chain joins TRBV18 to TRBJ2-1; possibly TRBD2 for D (6 bases). This CDR3 spans 13 amino acids. Trimming stripped 1 base from V and 8 bases from J, with 9 bases between. Germline CDR1 is KGHSH and CDR2 is LQKENI.

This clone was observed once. DNA of the CDR3: TGTGCCAGCAGCACCCCGGGAAAGACGATCGAGCAGTACTTC. Translated, it gives CASSTPGKTIEQYF. The chain couples TRBV7-2 to TRBJ2-7; D may be TRBD2 (5 bases). The CDR3 spans 14 residues. Looked up from germline, CDR1 is SGHTA and CDR2 is FQGNSA. V lost 5 bases, J lost 6 bases, and 17 bases lay in between. Full variable domain (missing parts from reference TRBV7-2 and TRBJ2-7): GAGVSQSPSNKVTEKGKDVELRCDPISGHTALYWYRQSLGQGLEFLIYFQGNSAPDKSGLPSDRFSAERTGGSVSTLTIQRTQQEDSAVYLCASSTPGKTIEQYFGPGTRLTVT.

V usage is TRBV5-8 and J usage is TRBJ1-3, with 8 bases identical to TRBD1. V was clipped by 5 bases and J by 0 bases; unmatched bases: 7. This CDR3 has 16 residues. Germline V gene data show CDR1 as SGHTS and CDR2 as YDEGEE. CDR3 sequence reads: CASSPQGGYSGNTIYF. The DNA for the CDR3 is TGTGCCAGCAGTCCACAGGGGGGATACTCTGGAAACACCATATATTTT.

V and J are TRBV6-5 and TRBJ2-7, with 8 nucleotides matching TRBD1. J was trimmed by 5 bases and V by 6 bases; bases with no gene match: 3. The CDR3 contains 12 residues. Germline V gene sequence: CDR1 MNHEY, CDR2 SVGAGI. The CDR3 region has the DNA TGTGCCAGCAGGGACAGGGCAAACGAGCAGTACTTC. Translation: CASRDRANEQYF.

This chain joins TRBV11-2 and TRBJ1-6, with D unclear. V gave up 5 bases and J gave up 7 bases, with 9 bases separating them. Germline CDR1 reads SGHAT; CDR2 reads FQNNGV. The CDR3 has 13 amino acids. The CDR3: CASSVTENSPLHF. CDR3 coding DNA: TGTGCCAGCAGCGTCACAGAAAATTCACCCCTCCACTTT.